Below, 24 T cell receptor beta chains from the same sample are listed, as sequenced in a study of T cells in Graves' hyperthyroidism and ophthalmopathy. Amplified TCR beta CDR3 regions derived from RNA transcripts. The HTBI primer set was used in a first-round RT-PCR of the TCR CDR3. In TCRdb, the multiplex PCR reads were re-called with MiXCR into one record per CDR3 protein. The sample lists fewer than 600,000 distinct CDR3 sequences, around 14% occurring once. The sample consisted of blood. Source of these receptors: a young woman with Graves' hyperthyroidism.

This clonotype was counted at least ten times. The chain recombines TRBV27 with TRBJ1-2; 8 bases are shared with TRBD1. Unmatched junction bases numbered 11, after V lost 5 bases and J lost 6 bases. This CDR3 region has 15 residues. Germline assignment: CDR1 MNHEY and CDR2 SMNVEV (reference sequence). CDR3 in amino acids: CASSPTGQGRNGYTF. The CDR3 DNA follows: TGTGCCAGCAGTCCAACCGGACAGGGACGTAATGGCTACACCTTC.

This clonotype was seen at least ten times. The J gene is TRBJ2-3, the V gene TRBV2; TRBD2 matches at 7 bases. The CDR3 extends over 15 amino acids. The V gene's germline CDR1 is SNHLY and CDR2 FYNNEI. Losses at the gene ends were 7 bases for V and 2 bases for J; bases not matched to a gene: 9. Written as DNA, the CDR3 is TGTGCCAGCATGAGATTGGGAGGGGCCACAGATACGCAGTATTTT. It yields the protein CASMRLGGATDTQYF.

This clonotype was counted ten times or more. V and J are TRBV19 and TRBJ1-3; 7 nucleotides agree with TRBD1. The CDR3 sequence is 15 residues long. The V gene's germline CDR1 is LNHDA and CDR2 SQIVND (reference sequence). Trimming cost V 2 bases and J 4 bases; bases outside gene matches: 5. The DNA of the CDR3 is TGTGCCAGTAGTATAATTGGGACAGCAGGAAACACCATATATTTT. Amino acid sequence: CASSIIGTAGNTIYF.

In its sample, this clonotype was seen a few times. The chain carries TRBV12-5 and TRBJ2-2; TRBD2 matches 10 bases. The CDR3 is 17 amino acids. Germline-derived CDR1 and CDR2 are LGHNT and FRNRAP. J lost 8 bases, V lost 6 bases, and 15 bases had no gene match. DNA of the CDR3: TGTGCTAGTGGCCGACCGGCGGCTAGCGGGAGCGGGGGGGAGCTGTTTTTT. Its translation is CASGRPAASGSGGELFF.

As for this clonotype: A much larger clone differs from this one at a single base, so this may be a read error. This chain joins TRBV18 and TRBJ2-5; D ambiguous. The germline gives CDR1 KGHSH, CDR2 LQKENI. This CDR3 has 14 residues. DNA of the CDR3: TGTGCCAGCTCACCAAGGGCAGTACAAGGGACCCAGTACTTC. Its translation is CASSPRAVQGTQYF.

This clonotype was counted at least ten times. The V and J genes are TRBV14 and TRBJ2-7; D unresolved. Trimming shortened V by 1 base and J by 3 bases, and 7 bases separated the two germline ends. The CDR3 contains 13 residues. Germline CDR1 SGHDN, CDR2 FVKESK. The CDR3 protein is CASSQVAGYEQYF. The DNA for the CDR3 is TGTGCCAGCAGCCAAGTAGCAGGCTACGAGCAGTACTTC.

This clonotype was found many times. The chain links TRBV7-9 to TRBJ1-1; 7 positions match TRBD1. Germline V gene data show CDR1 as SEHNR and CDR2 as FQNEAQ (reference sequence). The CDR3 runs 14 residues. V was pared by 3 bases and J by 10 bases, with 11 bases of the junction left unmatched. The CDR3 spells CASSFFDRDPGAFF. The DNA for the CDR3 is TGTGCCAGCAGCTTCTTTGACAGGGACCCTGGAGCTTTCTTT.

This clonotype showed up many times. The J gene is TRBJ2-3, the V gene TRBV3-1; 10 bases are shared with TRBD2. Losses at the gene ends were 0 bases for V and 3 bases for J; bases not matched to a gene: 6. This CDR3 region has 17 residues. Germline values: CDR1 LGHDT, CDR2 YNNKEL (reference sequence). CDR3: CASSQEVLAGATDTQYF. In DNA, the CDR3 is TGTGCCAGCAGCCAAGAGGTCCTAGCGGGAGCGACAGATACGCAGTATTTT.

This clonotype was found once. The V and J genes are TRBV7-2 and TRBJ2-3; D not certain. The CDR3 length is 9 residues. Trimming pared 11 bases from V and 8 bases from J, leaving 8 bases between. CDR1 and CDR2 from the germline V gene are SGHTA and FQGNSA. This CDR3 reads CASRPTQYF. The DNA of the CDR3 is TGTGCCTCCAGACCTACGCAGTATTTT.

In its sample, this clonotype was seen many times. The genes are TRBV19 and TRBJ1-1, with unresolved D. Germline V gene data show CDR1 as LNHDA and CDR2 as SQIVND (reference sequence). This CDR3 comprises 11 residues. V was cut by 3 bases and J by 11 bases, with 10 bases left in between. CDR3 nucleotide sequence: TGTGCCAGTAGTATCTCGCGTGCGGCTTTCTTT. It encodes CASSISRAAFF. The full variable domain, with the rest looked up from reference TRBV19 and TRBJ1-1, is DGGITQSPKYLFRKEGQNVTLSCEQNLNHDAMYWYRQDPGQGLRLIYYSQIVNDFQKGDIAEGYSVSREKKESFPLTVTSAQKNPTAFYLCASSISRAAFFGQGTRLTVV.

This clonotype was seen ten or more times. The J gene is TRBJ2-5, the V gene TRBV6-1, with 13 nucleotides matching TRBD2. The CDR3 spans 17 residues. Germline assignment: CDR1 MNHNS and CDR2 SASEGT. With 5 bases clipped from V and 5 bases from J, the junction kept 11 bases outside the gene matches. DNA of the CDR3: TGTGCCAGCAGTACGGGACTAGCGGGGCAGCGGGGGGAGACCCAGTACTTC. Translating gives CASSTGLAGQRGETQYF.

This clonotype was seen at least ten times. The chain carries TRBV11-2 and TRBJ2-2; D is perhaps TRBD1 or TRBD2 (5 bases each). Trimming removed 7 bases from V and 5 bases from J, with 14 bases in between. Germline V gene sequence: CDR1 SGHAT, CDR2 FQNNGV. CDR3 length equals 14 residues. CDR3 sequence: CASNPGLRTGELFF. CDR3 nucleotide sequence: TGTGCCAGCAATCCGGGGCTAAGGACCGGGGAGCTGTTTTTT.

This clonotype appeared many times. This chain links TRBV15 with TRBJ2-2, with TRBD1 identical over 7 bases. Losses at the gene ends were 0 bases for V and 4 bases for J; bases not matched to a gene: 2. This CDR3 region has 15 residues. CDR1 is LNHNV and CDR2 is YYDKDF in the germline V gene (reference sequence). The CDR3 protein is CATSRDNRGTGELFF. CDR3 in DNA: TGTGCCACCAGCAGAGATAACAGGGGCACCGGGGAGCTGTTTTTT.

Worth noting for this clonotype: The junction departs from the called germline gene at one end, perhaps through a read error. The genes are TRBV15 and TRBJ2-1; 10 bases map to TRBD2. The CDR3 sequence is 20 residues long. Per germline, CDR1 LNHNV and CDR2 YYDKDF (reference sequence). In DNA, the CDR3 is TGTGCCACCAGCCGAGAGGGACTAGCGCAATTCCTTTCTCATTACAATGAGCAGTTCTTC. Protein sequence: CATSREGLAQFLSHYNEQFF.

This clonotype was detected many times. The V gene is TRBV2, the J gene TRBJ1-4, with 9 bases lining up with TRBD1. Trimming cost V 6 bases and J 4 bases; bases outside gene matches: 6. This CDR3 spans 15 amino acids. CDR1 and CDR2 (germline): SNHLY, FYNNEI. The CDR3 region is CASRHPGQGNEKLFF. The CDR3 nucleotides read TGTGCCAGCAGACACCCGGGACAGGGTAATGAAAAACTGTTTTTT.

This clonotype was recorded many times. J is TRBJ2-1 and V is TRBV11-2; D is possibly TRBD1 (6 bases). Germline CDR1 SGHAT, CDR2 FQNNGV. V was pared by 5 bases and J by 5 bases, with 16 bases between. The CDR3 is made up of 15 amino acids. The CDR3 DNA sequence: TGTGCCAGCAGCGTACTATCGGGACAACACAATGAGCAGTTCTTC. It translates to CASSVLSGQHNEQFF.

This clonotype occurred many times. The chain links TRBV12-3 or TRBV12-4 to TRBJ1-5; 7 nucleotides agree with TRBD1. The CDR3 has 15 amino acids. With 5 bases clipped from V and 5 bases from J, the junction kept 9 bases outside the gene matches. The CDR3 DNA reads TGTGCCAGCAGTCCCCCCGACAGGGACCATCAGCCCCAGCATTTT. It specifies CASSPPDRDHQPQHF.

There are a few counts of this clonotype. CDR3 DNA sequence: TGTGCCAGTAGTAGGGCTGAGTCCTACGAGCAGTACTTC. As protein: CASSRAESYEQYF. The chain uses TRBV19 and TRBJ2-7, with no clear D. Per germline, CDR1 LNHDA and CDR2 SQIVND (reference sequence). V dropped 4 bases and J dropped 1 base, with 8 bases sitting between them. The CDR3 length is 13 residues.

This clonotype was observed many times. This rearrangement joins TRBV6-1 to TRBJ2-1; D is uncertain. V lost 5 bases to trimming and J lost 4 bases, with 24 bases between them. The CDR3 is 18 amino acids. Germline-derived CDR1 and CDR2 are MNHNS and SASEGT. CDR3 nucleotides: TGTGCCAGCAGTTATAGACCTCATCCCTCCCATCAATACAATGAGCAGTTCTTC. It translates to CASSYRPHPSHQYNEQFF.

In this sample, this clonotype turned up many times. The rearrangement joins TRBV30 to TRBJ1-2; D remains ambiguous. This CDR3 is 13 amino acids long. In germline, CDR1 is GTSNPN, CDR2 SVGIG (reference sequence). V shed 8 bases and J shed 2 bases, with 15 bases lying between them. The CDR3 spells CALTGGSNYGYTF. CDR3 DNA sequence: TGTGCCCTTACGGGAGGGTCGAACTATGGCTACACCTTC.

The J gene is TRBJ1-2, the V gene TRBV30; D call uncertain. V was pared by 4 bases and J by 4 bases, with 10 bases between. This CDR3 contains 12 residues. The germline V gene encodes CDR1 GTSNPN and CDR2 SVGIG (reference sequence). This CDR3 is CAWTQTPYGYTF. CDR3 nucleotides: TGTGCCTGGACGCAGACACCCTATGGCTACACCTTC.

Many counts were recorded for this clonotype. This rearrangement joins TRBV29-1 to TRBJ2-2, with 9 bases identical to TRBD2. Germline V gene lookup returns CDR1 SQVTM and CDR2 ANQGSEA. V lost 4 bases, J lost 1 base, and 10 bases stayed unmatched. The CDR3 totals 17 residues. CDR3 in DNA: TGCAGCGTTGTATCCTCGCGGGAGGGCGGGAACACCGGGGAGCTGTTTTTT. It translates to CSVVSSREGGNTGELFF.

CDR3 coding DNA: TGTGCCAGCAGTGAATTGGATAGCAATCAGCCCCAGCATTTT. Protein product: CASSELDSNQPQHF. The J gene is TRBJ1-5, the V gene TRBV6-1, with unresolved D. This CDR3 contains 14 residues. With 2 bases removed from V and 0 bases from J, the gap between germline ends came to 5 bases. CDR1 and CDR2 from the germline V gene are MNHNS and SASEGT.

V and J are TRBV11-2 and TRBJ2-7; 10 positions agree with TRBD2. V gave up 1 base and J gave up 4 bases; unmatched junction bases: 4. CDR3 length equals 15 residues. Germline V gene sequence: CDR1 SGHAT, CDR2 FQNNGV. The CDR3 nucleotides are TGTGCCAGCAGCTTAGGAGCGGGAGGGCCGTACGAGCAGTACTTC. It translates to CASSLGAGGPYEQYF. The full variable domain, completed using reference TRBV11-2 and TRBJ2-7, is EAGVAQSPRYKIIEKRQSVAFWCNPISGHATLYWYQQILGQGPKLLIQFQNNGVVDDSQLPKDRFSAERLKGVDSTLKIQPAKLEDSAVYLCASSLGAGGPYEQYFGPGTRLTVT.